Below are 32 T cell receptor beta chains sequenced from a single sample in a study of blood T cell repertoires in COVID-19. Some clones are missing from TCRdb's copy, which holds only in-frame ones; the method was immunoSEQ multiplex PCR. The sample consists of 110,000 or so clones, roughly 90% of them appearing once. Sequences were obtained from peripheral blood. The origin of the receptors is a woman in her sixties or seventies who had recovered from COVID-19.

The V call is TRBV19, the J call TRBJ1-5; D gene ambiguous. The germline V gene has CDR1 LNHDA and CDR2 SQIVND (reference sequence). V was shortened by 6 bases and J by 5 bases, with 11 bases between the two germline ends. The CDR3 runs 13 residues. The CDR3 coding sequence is TGTGCCAGTAGCCCTGACTGGGATCAGCCCCAGCATTTT. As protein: CASSPDWDQPQHF.

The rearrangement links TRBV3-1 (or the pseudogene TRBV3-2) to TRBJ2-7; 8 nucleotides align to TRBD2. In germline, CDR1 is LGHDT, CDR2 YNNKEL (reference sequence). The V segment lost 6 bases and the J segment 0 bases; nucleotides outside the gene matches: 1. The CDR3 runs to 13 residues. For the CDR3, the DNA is TGTGCCAGCAGAGCGGGGGCCTCCTACGAGCAGTACTTC. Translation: CASRAGASYEQYF.

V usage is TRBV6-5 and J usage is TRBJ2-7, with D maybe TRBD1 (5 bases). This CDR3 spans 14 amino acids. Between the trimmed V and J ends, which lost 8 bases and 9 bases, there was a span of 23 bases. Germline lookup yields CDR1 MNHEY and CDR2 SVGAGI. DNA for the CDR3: TGTGCCAGCTCCTTGGGGCAACCTGACCGAGGGCAGTACTTC. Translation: CASSLGQPDRGQYF.

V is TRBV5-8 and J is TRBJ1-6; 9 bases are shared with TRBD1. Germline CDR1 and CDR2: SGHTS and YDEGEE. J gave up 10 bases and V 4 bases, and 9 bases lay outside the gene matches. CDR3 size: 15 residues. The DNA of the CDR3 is TGTGCCAGCAGCCCGGACAGGGGAAGAAAATCACCCCTCCACTTT. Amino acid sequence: CASSPDRGRKSPLHF.

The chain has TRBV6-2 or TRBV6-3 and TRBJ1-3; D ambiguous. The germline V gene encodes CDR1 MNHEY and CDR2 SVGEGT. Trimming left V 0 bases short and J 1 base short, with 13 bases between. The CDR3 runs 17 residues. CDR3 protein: CASSYSRVGDSGNTIYF. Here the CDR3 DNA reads TGTGCCAGCAGTTACTCGAGAGTCGGGGATTCTGGAAACACCATATATTTT.

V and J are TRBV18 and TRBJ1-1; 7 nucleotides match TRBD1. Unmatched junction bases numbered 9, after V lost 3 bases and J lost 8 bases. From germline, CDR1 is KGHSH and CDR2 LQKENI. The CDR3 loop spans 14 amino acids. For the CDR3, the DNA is TGTGCCAGCTCACCGAACACAGGGGTCGGGGAAGCTTTCTTT. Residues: CASSPNTGVGEAFF. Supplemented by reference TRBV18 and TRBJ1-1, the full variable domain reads NAGVMQNPRHLVRRRGQEARLRCSPMKGHSHVYWYRQLPEEGLKFMVYLQKENIIDESGMPKERFSAEFPKEGPSILRIQQVVRGDSAAYFCASSPNTGVGEAFFGQGTRLTVV.

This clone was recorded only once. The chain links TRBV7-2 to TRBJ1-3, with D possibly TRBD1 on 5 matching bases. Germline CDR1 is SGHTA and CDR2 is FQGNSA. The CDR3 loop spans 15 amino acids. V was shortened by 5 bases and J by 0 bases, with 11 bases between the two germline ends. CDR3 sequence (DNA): TGTGCCAGCAGCCTCCGACAGTTCTCTGGAAACACCATATATTTT. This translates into CASSLRQFSGNTIYF.

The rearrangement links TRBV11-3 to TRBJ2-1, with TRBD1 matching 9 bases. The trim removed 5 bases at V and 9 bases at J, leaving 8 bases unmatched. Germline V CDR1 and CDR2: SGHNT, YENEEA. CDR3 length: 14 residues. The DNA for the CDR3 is TGTGCCAGCAGCCGGGACAGGGACGACGGTGAGCAGTTCTTC. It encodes CASSRDRDDGEQFF.

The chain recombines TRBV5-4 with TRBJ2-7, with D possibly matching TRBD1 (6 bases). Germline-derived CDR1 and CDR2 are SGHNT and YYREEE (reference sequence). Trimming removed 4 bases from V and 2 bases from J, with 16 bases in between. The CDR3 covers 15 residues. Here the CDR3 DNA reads TGTGCCAGCAGCCACGACAGGTGGGGAACCTACGAGCAGTACTTC. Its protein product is CASSHDRWGTYEQYF.

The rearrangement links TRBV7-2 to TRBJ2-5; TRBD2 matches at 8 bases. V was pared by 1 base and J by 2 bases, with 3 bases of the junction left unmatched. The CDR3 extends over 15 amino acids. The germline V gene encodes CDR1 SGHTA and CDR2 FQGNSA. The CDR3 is CASSLGAGEQETQYF. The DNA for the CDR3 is TGTGCCAGCAGCTTAGGAGCGGGGGAACAAGAGACCCAGTACTTC.

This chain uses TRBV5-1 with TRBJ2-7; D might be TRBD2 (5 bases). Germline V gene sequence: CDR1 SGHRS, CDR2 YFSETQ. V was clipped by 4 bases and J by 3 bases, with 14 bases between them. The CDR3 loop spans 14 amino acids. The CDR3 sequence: CASSARGGFYEQYF. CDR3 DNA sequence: TGCGCCAGCAGCGCGCGCGGAGGATTCTACGAGCAGTACTTC. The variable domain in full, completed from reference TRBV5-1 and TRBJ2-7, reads KAGVTQTPRYLIKTRGQQVTLSCSPISGHRSVSWYQQTPGQGLQFLFEYFSETQRNKGNFPGRFSGRQFSNSRSEMNVSTLELGDSALYLCASSARGGFYEQYFGPGTRLTVT.

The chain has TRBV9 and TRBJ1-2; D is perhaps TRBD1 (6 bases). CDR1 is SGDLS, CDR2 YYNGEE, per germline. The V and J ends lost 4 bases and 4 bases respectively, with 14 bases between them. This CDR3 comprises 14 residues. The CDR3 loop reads CASSPGGQLYGYTF. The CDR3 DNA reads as TGTGCCAGCAGCCCGGGAGGACAGCTCTATGGCTACACCTTC.

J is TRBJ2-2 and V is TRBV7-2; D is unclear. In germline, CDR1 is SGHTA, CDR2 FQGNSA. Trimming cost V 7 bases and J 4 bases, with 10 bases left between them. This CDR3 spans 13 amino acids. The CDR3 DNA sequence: TGTGCCAGCAAGACGGAGCCCACCGGGGAGCTGTTTTTT. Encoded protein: CASKTEPTGELFF. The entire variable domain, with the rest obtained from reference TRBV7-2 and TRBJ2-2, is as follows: GAGVSQSPSNKVTEKGKDVELRCDPISGHTALYWYRQSLGQGLEFLIYFQGNSAPDKSGLPSDRFSAERTGGSVSTLTIQRTQQEDSAVYLCASKTEPTGELFFGEGSRLTVL.

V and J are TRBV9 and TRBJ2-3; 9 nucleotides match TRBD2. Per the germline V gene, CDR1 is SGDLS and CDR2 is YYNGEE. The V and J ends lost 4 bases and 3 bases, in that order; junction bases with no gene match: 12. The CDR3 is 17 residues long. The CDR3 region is CASSPRRSSGGTDTQYF. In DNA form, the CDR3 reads TGTGCCAGCAGCCCCCGTCGGAGTAGCGGGGGAACAGATACGCAGTATTTT.

The CDR3 sequence: CASSLATGSTNEKLFF. In DNA, the CDR3 is TGCGCCAGCAGCTTGGCCACAGGGAGCACTAATGAAAAACTGTTTTTT. The chain employs TRBV5-1 and TRBJ1-4; perhaps TRBD1 as D (6 bases). V gave up 0 bases and J gave up 2 bases, with 11 bases separating them. The CDR3 consists of 16 residues. Germline assignment: CDR1 SGHRS and CDR2 YFSETQ.

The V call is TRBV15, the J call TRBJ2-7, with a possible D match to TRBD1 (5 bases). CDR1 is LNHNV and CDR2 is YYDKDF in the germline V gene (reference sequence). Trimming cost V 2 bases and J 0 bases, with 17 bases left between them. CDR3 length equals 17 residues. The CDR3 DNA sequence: TGTGCCACCAGCAGATTGATAGGGGATTGGAGCTCCTACGAGCAGTACTTC. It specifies CATSRLIGDWSSYEQYF. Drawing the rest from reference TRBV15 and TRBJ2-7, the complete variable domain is DAMVIQNPRYQVTQFGKPVTLSCSQTLNHNVMYWYQQKSSQAPKLLFHYYDKDFNNEADTPDNFQSRRPNTSFCFLDIRSPGLGDTAMYLCATSRLIGDWSSYEQYFGPGTRLTVT.

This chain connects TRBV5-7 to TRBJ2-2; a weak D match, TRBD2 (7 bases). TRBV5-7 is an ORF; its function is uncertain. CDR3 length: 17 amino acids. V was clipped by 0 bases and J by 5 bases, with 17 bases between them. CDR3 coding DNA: TGTGCCAGCAGCTTGGTCGGGGGGCCAAAGTGGACCGGGGAGCTGTTTTTT. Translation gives CASSLVGGPKWTGELFF.

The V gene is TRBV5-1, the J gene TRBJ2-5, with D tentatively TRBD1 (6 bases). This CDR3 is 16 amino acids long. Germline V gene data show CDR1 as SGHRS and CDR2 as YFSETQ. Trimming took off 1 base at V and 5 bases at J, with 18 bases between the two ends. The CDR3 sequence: CASSLNPSTGRETQYF. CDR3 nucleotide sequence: TGCGCCAGCAGCTTGAATCCCTCGACAGGCAGGGAGACCCAGTACTTC.

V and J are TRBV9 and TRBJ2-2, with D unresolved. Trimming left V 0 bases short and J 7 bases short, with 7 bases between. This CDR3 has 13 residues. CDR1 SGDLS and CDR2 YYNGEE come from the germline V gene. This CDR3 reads CASSVGPIGELFF. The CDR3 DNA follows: TGTGCCAGCAGCGTAGGTCCCATCGGGGAGCTGTTTTTT. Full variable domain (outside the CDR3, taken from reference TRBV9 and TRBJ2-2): DSGVTQTPKHLITATGQRVTLRCSPRSGDLSVYWYQQSLDQGLQFLIQYYNGEERAKGNILERFSAQQFPDLHSELNLSSLELGDSALYFCASSVGPIGELFFGEGSRLTVL.

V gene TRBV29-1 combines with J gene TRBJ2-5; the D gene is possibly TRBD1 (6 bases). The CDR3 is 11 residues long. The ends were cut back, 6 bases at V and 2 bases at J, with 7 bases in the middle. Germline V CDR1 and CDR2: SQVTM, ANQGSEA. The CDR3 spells CSVGQQETQYF. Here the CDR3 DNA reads TGCAGCGTCGGACAGCAAGAGACCCAGTACTTC.

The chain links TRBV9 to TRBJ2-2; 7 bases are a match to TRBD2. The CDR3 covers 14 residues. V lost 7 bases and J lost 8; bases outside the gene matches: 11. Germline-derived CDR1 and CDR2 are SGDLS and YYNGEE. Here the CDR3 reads CASARRLAEGELFF. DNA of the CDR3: TGTGCCAGCGCCCGGAGACTAGCTGAGGGGGAGCTGTTTTTT.

The CDR3 region is CATRQGRHSNQPQHF. CDR3 nucleotide sequence: TGTGCCACCCGACAGGGACGGCATAGCAATCAGCCCCAGCATTTT. This chain links TRBV6-6 with TRBJ1-5, with 7 nucleotides matching TRBD1. The V gene's germline CDR1 is MNHNY and CDR2 SVGAGI (reference sequence). The J segment lost 0 bases and the V segment lost 10 bases, leaving 9 bases of the junction unmatched. This CDR3 region has 15 residues.

In DNA, the CDR3 is TGTGCCAGCAGTTCCAGGGAAGGCGAAAAACTGTTTTTT. It encodes CASSSREGEKLFF. V gene TRBV6-2 or TRBV6-3 combines with J gene TRBJ1-4, with a weak D call TRBD1 (5 bases). Germline assignment: CDR1 MNHEY and CDR2 SVGEGT. This CDR3 is built from 13 residues. The V and J ends lost 4 bases and 8 bases respectively, with 11 bases between them.

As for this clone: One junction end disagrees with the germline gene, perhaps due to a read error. This CDR3 reads CAWSVLGGGSSEQYF. The CDR3 region has the DNA TGTGCCTGGAGTGTATTGGGGGGGGGTTCCTCCGAGCAGTACTTC. V usage is TRBV30 and J usage is TRBJ2-7; 7 bases agree with TRBD2. CDR1 and CDR2 from the germline V gene are GTSNPN and SVGIG (reference sequence). CDR3 length: 15 residues. Supplemented by reference TRBV30 and TRBJ2-7, the full variable domain reads SQTIHQWPATLVQPVGSPLSLECTVEGTSNPNLYWYRQAAGRGLQLLFYSVGIGQISSEVPQNLSASRPQDRQFILSSKKLLLSDSGFYLCAWSVLGGGSSEQYFGPGTRLTVT.

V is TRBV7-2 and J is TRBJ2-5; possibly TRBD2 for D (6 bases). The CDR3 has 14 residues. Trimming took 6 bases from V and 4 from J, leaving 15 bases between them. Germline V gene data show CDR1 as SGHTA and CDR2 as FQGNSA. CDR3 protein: CASSSQRRGETQYF. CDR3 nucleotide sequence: TGTGCCAGCAGTTCCCAGCGGAGGGGAGAGACCCAGTACTTC.

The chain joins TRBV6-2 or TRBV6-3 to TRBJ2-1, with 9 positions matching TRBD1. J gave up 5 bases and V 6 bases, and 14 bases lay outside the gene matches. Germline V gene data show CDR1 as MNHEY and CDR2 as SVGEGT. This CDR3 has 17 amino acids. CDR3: CASSRSIRTGAHNEQFF. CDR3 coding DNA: TGTGCCAGCAGCCGATCGATCCGGACAGGGGCGCACAATGAGCAGTTCTTC.

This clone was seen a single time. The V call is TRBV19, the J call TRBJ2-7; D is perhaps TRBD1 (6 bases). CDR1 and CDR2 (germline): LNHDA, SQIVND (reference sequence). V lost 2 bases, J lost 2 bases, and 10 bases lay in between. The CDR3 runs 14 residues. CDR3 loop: CASSISPGAYEQYF. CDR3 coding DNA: TGTGCCAGTAGTATATCTCCAGGGGCCTACGAGCAGTACTTC. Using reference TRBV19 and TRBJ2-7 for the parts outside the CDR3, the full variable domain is DGGITQSPKYLFRKEGQNVTLSCEQNLNHDAMYWYRQDPGQGLRLIYYSQIVNDFQKGDIAEGYSVSREKKESFPLTVTSAQKNPTAFYLCASSISPGAYEQYFGPGTRLTVT.

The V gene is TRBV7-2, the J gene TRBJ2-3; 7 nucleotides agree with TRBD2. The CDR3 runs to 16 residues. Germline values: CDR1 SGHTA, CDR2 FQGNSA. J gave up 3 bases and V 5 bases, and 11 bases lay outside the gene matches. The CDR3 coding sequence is TGTGCCAGCAGCCAGCGCCATGGGGAGGGAACAGATACGCAGTATTTT. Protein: CASSQRHGEGTDTQYF.

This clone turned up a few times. CDR3 residues: CASSWGTGGRSPLHF. The CDR3 DNA is TGTGCCAGCAGTTGGGGGACAGGGGGGCGGTCACCCCTCCACTTT. The chain recombines TRBV6-5 with TRBJ1-6, with 11 nucleotides matching TRBD1. The CDR3 is made up of 15 amino acids. Trimming removed 4 bases from V and 10 bases from J; junction bases left unmatched: 6. Germline V CDR1 and CDR2: MNHEY, SVGAGI.

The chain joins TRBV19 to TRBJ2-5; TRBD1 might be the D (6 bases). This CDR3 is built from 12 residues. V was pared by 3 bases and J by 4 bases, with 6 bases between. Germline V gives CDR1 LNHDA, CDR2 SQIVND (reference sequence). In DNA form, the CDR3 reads TGTGCCAGTAGTATGGGGGCAGAGACCCAGTACTTC. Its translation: CASSMGAETQYF.

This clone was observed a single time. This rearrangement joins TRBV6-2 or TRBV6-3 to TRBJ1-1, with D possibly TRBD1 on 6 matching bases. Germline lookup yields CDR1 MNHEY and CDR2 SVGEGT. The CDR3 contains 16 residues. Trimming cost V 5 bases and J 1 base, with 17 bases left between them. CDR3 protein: CASSPLRGGENTEAFF. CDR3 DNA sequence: TGTGCCAGCAGTCCACTCAGGGGAGGGGAGAACACTGAAGCTTTCTTT.

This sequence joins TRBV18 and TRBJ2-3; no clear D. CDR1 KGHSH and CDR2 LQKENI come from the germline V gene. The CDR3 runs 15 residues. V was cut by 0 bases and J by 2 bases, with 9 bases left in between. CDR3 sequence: CASSPPYRSTDTQYF. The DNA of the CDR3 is TGTGCCAGCTCACCACCTTACCGGTCCACAGATACGCAGTATTTT. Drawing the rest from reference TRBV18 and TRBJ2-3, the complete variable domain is NAGVMQNPRHLVRRRGQEARLRCSPMKGHSHVYWYRQLPEEGLKFMVYLQKENIIDESGMPKERFSAEFPKEGPSILRIQQVVRGDSAAYFCASSPPYRSTDTQYFGPGTRLTVL.